This T cell receptor beta chain is drawn from a study of OX40 agonist ivuxolimab in advanced cancers. Overall study findings and caveats: Low normalized clonal expansion also occurred in some nonresponding patients.

V was pared by 11 bases and J by 4 bases, with 17 bases between. Germline V gene lookup returns CDR1 MNHEY and CDR2 SMNVEV (reference sequence). The CDR3 is made up of 14 amino acids. The repertoire was sequenced with immunoSEQ multiplex PCR; TCRdb's copy has only in-frame clones and lacks some. In the table there are 15,000 to 20,000 clones, less than 75% of which are singletons. Concerning this clone: The antigen remains unidentified.

The receptor was derived from an adult with an advanced solid tumor such as melanoma, head and neck, liver or kidney cancer. Here the sequenced sample was CD4+ or CD8+ T cells sorted from blood, taken in a trial of the OX40 agonist ivuxolimab. J is TRBJ1-4 and V is TRBV27, with a tentative D call TRBD1 (5 bases). For the CDR3, the DNA is TGTGCCTCCGGGAGGCAGGGCTTTAATGAAAAACTGTTTTTT. Residues: CASGRQGFNEKLFF.